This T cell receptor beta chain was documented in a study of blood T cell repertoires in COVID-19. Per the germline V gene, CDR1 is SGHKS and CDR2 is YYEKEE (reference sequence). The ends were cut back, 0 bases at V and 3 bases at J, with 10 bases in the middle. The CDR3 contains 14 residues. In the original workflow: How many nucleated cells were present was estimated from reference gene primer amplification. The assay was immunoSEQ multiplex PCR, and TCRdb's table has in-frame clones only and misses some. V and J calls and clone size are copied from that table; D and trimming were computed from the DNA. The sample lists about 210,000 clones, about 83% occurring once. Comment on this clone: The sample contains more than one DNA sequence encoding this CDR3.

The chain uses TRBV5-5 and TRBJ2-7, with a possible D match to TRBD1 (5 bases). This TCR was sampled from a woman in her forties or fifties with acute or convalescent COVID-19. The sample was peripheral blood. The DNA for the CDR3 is TGTGCCAGCAGCTTGGGCGCAGGGAACTACGAGCAGTACTTC. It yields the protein CASSLGAGNYEQYF.